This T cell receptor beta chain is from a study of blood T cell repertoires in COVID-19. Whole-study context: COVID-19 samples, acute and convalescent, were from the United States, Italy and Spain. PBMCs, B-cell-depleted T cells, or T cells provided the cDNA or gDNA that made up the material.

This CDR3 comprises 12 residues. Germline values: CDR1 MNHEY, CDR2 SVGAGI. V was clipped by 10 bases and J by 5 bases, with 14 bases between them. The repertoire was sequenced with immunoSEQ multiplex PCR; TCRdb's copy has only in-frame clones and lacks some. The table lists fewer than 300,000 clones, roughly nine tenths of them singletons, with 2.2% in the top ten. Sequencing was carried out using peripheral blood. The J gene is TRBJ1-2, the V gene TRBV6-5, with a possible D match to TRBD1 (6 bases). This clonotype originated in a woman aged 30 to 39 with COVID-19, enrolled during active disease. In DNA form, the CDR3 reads TGTGCCACCTCCGGTACAGGGTATGGCTACACCTTC. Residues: CATSGTGYGYTF.